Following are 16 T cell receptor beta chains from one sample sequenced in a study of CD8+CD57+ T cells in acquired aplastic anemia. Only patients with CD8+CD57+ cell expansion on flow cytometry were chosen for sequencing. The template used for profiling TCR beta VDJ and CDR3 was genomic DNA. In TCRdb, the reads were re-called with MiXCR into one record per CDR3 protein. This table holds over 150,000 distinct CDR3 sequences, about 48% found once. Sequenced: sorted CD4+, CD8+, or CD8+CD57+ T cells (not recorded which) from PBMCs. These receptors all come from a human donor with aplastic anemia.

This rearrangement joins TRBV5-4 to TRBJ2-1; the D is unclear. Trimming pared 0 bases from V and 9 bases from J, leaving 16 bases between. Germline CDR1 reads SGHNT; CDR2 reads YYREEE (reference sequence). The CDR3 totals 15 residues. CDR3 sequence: CASSLEGSLAGEQFF. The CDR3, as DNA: TGTGCCAGCAGCTTGGAAGGGTCCTTGGCAGGTGAGCAGTTCTTC. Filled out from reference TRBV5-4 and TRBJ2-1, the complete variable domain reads ETGVTQSPTHLIKTRGQQVTLRCSSQSGHNTVSWYQQALGQGPQFIFQYYREEENGRGNFPPRFSGLQFPNYSSELNVNALELDDSALYLCASSLEGSLAGEQFFGPGTRLTVL.

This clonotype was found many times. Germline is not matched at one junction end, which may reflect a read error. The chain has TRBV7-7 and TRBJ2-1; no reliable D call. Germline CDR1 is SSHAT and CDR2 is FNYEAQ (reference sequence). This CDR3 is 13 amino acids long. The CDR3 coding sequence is TGTGCTAGCAGTCGTAAAAACACGGATGGGCAGTTCTTC. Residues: CASSRKNTDGQFF.

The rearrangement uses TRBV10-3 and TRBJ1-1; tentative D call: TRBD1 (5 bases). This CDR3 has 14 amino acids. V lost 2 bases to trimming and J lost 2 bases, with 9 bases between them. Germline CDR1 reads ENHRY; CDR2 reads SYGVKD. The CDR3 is CAISEKGLNTEAFF. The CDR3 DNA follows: TGTGCCATCAGTGAGAAGGGGCTAAACACTGAAGCTTTCTTT.

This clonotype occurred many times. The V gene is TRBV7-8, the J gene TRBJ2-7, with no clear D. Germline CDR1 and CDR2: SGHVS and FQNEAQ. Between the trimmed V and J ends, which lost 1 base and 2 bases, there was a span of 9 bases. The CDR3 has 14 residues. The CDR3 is CASSLGTATYEQYF. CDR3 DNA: TGTGCCAGCAGCTTAGGCACAGCTACCTACGAGCAGTACTTC.

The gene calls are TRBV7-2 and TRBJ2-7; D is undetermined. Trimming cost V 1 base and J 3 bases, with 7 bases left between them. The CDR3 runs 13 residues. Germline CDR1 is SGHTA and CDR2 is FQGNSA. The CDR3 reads CASSLGPIYEQYF. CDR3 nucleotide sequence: TGTGCCAGCAGCTTAGGACCCATCTACGAGCAGTACTTC.

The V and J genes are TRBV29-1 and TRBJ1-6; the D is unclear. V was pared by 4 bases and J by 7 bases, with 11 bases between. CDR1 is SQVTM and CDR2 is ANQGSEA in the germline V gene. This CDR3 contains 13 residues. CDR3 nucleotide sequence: TGCAGCGTTGCTTTCACGGTAAATTCACCCCTCCACTTT. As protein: CSVAFTVNSPLHF.

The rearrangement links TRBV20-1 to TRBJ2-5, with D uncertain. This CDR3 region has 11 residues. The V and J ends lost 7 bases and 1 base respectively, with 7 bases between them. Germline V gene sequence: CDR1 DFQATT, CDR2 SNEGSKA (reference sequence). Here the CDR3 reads CSGAGQETQYF. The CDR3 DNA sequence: TGCAGTGGGGCCGGCCAAGAGACCCAGTACTTC.

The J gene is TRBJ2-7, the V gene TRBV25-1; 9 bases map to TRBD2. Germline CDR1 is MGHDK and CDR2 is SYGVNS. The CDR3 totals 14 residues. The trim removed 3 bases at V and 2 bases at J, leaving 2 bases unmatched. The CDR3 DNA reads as TGTGCCAGCAGTGATCTAGCGGGGCCCTACGAGCAGTACTTC. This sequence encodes CASSDLAGPYEQYF.

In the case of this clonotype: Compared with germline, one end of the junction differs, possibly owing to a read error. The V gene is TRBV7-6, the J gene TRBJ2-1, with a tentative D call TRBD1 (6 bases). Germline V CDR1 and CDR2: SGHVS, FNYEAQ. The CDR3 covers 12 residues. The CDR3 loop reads CASSLLGARQVF. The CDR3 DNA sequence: TGTGCCAGCAGCTTGTTGGGGGCGAGGCAGGTCTTC.

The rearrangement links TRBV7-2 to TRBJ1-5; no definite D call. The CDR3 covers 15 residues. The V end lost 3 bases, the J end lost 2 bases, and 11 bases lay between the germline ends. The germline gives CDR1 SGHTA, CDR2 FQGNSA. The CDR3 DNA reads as TGTGCCAGCAGCTTTACCCGATTTGGCAATCAGCCCCAGCATTTT. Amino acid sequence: CASSFTRFGNQPQHF.

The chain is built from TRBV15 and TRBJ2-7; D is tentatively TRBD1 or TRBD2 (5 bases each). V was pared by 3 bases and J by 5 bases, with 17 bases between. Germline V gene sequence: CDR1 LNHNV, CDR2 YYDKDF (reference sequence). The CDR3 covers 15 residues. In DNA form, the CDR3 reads TGTGCCACCAGCAGGCCGCCCCTGGGGGTCCACGAGCAGTACTTC. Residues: CATSRPPLGVHEQYF.

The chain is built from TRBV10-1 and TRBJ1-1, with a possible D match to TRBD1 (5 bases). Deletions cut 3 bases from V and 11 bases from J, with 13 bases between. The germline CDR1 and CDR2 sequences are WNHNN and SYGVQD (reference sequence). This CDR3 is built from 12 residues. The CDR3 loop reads CASSDKGRAAFF. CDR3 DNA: TGCGCCAGCAGTGATAAGGGCAGGGCGGCTTTCTTT.

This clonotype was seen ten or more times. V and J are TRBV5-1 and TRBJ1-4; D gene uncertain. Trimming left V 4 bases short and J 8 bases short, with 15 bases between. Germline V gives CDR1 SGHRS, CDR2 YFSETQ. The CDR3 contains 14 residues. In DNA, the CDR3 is TGCGCCAGCAGCCCCGGACCGGTTCGGGAAAAACTGTTTTTT. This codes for CASSPGPVREKLFF.

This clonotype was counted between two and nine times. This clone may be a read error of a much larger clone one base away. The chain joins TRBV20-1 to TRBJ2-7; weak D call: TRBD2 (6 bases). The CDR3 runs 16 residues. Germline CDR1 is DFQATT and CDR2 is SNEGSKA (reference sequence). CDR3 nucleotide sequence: TGCAGTGCTAGAGATCTTGTAGCAGGGAGGTCCTACGGGCAGTACTTC. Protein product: CSARDLVAGRSYGQYF.

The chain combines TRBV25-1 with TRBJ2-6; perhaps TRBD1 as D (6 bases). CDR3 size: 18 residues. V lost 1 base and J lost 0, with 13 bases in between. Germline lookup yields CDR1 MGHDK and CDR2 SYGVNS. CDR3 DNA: TGTGCCAGCAGTGAATTCGAGGGGACAAGCTCTGGGGCCAACGTCCTGACTTTC. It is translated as CASSEFEGTSSGANVLTF.

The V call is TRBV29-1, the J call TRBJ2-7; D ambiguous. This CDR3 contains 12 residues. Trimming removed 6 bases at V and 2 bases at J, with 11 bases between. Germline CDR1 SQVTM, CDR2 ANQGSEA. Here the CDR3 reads CSVGGPPYEQYF. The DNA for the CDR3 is TGCAGCGTGGGTGGTCCACCCTACGAGCAGTACTTC.